This TCR beta chain was identified during a study of cytomegalovirus exposure and HLA in healthy donors. The PCR ran on 60 Vbeta and 13 Jbeta primers. Profiling relied on immunoSEQ multiplex PCR, and the TCRdb table lists in-frame clones only, not all of them. The table records 120,000 or so clones, approximately 75% of them present only once. The CDR3 loop spans 15 amino acids. V gave up 3 bases and J gave up 0 bases, with 9 bases separating them. Germline V CDR1 and CDR2: MNHEY, SMNVEV (reference sequence). Sequenced sample: PBMCs. The clonotype was recovered from a man aged 40-49 years in good health and CMV-seronegative. This sequence joins TRBV27 and TRBJ2-1; a possible D gene is TRBD2 (5 bases). This chain's CDR3 is CASSFGVSSYNEQFF. The DNA for the CDR3 is TGTGCCAGCAGTTTCGGGGTCAGCTCCTACAATGAGCAGTTCTTC.